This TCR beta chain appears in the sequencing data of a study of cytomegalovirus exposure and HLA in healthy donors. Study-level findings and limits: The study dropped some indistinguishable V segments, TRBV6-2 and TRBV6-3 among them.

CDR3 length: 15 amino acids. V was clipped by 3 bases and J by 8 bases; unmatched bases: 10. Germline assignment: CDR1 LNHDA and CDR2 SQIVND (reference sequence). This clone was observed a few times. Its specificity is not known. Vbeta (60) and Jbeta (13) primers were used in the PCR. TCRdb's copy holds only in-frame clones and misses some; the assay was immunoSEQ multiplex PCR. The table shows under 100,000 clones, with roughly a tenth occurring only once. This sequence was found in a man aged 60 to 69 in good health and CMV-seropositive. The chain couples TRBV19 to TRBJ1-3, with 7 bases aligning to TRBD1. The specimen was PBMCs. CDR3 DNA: TGTGCCAGTAGTATTGGCTGGCGACAGGGTTACACCATATATTTT. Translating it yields CASSIGWRQGYTIYF.